The 30 T cell receptor beta chains below were found in one sample sequenced in a study of OX40 agonist ivuxolimab in advanced cancers. Method: immunoSEQ multiplex PCR; TCRdb's copy keeps in-frame clones and lacks some. The table records more than 20,000 clones, roughly 83% of them present only once. The source was CD4+ or CD8+ T cells sorted from blood, collected in a trial of the OX40 agonist ivuxolimab. The receptors originated from an adult with an advanced solid tumor such as melanoma, head and neck, liver or kidney cancer.

V gene TRBV7-8 combines with J gene TRBJ1-6, with D possibly being TRBD1 (5 bases). V lost 4 bases and J lost 9, with 10 bases in between. The germline V gene has CDR1 SGHVS and CDR2 FQNEAQ. The CDR3 runs 13 residues. CDR3: CASSSGTGSPLHF. The CDR3 DNA sequence: TGTGCCAGCAGCTCAGGGACGGGTTCACCCCTCCACTTT.

This clone was counted between two and nine times. The chain links TRBV7-9 to TRBJ2-7; D gene uncertain. The CDR3 spans 13 residues. V was trimmed by 2 bases and J by 2 bases, leaving 7 bases between them. Germline lookup yields CDR1 SEHNR and CDR2 FQNEAQ (reference sequence). CDR3 nucleotide sequence: TGTGCCAGCAGCTTATGGCAGGCCTACGAGCAGTACTTC. It codes for CASSLWQAYEQYF.

This sequence joins TRBV7-2 and TRBJ2-7; D call uncertain. The CDR3 length is 14 residues. Per germline, CDR1 SGHTA and CDR2 FQGNSA. V lost 2 bases and J 3 bases, leaving 11 bases between the germline ends. The CDR3 loop is CASSLFFEHYEQYF. The DNA of the CDR3 is TGTGCCAGCAGCTTATTTTTTGAGCACTACGAGCAGTACTTC.

V and J are TRBV7-9 and TRBJ2-2; a weak D match, TRBD2 (5 bases). This CDR3 has 14 residues. The germline V and J ends were trimmed by 4 bases and 7 bases, with 13 bases remaining between them. Germline V gene lookup returns CDR1 SEHNR and CDR2 FQNEAQ (reference sequence). DNA of the CDR3: TGTGCCAGCAGCTCCCCGCGGGCGGTCGGGGAGCTGTTTTTT. Protein sequence: CASSSPRAVGELFF.

This clone was seen only once. This chain links TRBV13 with TRBJ2-5; D is unclear. Between the trimmed V and J ends, which lost 1 base and 5 bases, there was a span of 5 bases. Germline assignment: CDR1 PRHDT and CDR2 FYEKMQ (reference sequence). The CDR3 length is 12 residues. The CDR3 is CASSLDYETQYF. In DNA, the CDR3 is TGTGCCAGCAGCTTAGATTACGAGACCCAGTACTTC.

V and J are TRBV19 and TRBJ1-5, with 8 bases that match TRBD1. The CDR3 has 16 residues. Germline lookup yields CDR1 LNHDA and CDR2 SQIVND (reference sequence). V shed 5 bases and J 5 bases; nucleotides not matched to a gene: 11. CDR3 residues: CASSWAGGLTDQPQHF. The DNA for the CDR3 is TGTGCCAGTAGTTGGGCAGGGGGCTTGACTGATCAGCCCCAGCATTTT.

The chain employs TRBV6-6 and TRBJ1-2; D gene ambiguous. V was cut by 5 bases and J by 4 bases, with 17 bases left in between. The V gene's germline CDR1 is MNHNY and CDR2 SVGAGI (reference sequence). The CDR3 has 15 residues. CDR3: CASSPNTERTYGYTF. DNA of the CDR3: TGTGCCAGCAGTCCGAACACGGAAAGGACCTATGGCTACACCTTC.

The chain uses TRBV5-1 and TRBJ2-1; 7 bases are a match to TRBD1. V was pared by 2 bases and J by 3 bases, with 5 bases of the junction left unmatched. Looked up from germline, CDR1 is SGHRS and CDR2 is YFSETQ. The CDR3 loop spans 15 amino acids. The CDR3 loop is CASSLWTGNYNEQFF. The CDR3 region has the DNA TGCGCCAGCAGCTTATGGACAGGTAACTACAATGAGCAGTTCTTC.

The chain employs TRBV13 and TRBJ1-4; 9 bases map to TRBD1. V shed 6 bases, J shed 5 bases, and the junction held 7 bases outside the gene matches. Germline values: CDR1 PRHDT, CDR2 FYEKMQ (reference sequence). This CDR3 spans 15 amino acids. CDR3 bases: TGTGCCAGCAGTTCAAACAGGGGGCCAAATGAAAAACTGTTTTTT. Amino acid sequence: CASSSNRGPNEKLFF.

In this sample, this clone turned up a few times. The chain combines TRBV10-2 with TRBJ2-7, with a possible D match to TRBD1 (6 bases). This CDR3 region has 17 residues. Trimming removed 3 bases at V and 2 bases at J, with 20 bases between. Germline V gives CDR1 WSHSY, CDR2 SAAADI. The CDR3 sequence is CASSEIRGLSRTYEQYF. The CDR3 DNA is TGCGCCAGCAGTGAAATTAGGGGGTTATCCAGAACCTACGAGCAGTACTTC.

The rearrangement links TRBV4-2 to TRBJ2-3; 10 bases map to TRBD2. The junction had 3 bases not matched to a gene; V was cut back by 1 base and J by 2 bases. Germline V gene lookup returns CDR1 LGHNA and CDR2 YNFKEQ. There are 16 residues in the CDR3. Here the CDR3 reads CASSQVLAGDTDTQYF. The CDR3 DNA is TGTGCCAGCAGCCAAGTGCTAGCGGGGGACACAGATACGCAGTATTTT.

The rearrangement uses TRBV7-9 and TRBJ2-1; 12 bases line up with TRBD2. CDR1 SEHNR and CDR2 FQNEAQ come from the germline V gene (reference sequence). V shed 5 bases and J 8 bases; nucleotides not matched to a gene: 7. This CDR3 comprises 15 residues. The CDR3 region is CASSQGLAGRDEQFF. DNA of the CDR3: TGTGCCAGCAGCCAAGGACTAGCGGGAAGGGATGAGCAGTTCTTC. Complete variable domain (other parts from reference TRBV7-9 and TRBJ2-1): DTGVSQNPRHKITKRGQNVTFRCDPISEHNRLYWYRQTLGQGPEFLTYFQNEAQLEKSRLLSDRFSAERPKGSFSTLEIQRTEQGDSAMYLCASSQGLAGRDEQFFGPGTRLTVL.

CDR3 coding DNA: TGTGCCAGCATCCTGGACAGGGGACAGCCCCAGCATTTT. This translates into CASILDRGQPQHF. The chain has TRBV7-3 and TRBJ1-5; 9 nucleotides match TRBD1. The germline V gene has CDR1 SGHTA and CDR2 FQGTGA. The CDR3 length is 13 residues. The trim removed 7 bases at V and 7 bases at J, leaving 5 bases unmatched.

The chain carries TRBV5-1 and TRBJ2-7; D is undetermined. Germline V gene data show CDR1 as SGHRS and CDR2 as YFSETQ. This CDR3 spans 15 amino acids. V was trimmed by 0 bases and J by 2 bases, leaving 12 bases between them. CDR3 in amino acids: CASSLAGQPTYEQYF. DNA for the CDR3: TGCGCCAGCAGCTTGGCCGGGCAACCGACCTACGAGCAGTACTTC.

The chain uses TRBV10-2 and TRBJ2-5; TRBD2 aligns across 7 bases. Trimming cost V 0 bases and J 3 bases; bases outside gene matches: 4. Germline V gives CDR1 WSHSY, CDR2 SAAADI. CDR3 size: 15 residues. CDR3 sequence: CASSESRDYEETQYF. The CDR3 DNA follows: TGCGCCAGCAGTGAGTCCCGGGACTACGAAGAGACCCAGTACTTC.

The CDR3: CASSGLAGAYSGETQYF. The CDR3 nucleotides are TGTGCCAGCAGCGGACTAGCGGGAGCCTACAGTGGGGAGACCCAGTACTTC. The chain links TRBV9 to TRBJ2-5; 12 nucleotides align to TRBD2. The germline V gene encodes CDR1 SGDLS and CDR2 YYNGEE. V dropped 3 bases and J dropped 5; count of bases not matched to a gene: 11. This CDR3 has 17 amino acids.

This rearrangement joins TRBV18 to TRBJ2-1, with unresolved D. The germline V and J ends were trimmed by 2 bases and 5 bases, with 4 bases remaining between them. This CDR3 contains 12 residues. Germline V CDR1 and CDR2: KGHSH, LQKENI. CDR3 loop: CASSPGDNEQFF. The CDR3 coding sequence is TGTGCCAGCTCACCAGGGGACAATGAGCAGTTCTTC.

The CDR3 DNA sequence: TGTGCCAGCAGCTTAGCGGGCCAAACCTACGAGCAGTACTTC. This codes for CASSLAGQTYEQYF. V and J are TRBV7-6 and TRBJ2-7; unclear D gene. The CDR3 runs to 14 residues. The V gene lost 0 bases and the J gene lost 2 bases, with 8 bases spanning the gap. The germline CDR1 and CDR2 sequences are SGHVS and FNYEAQ. The whole variable domain, remainder taken from reference TRBV7-6 and TRBJ2-7, is GAGVSQSPRYKVTKRGQDVALRCDPISGHVSLYWYRQALGQGPEFLTYFNYEAQQDKSGLPNDRFSAERPEGSISTLTIQRTEQRDSAMYRCASSLAGQTYEQYFGPGTRLTVT.

The CDR3 sequence: CASSYEGQGGEKLFF. CDR3 nucleotides: TGTGCCAGCAGTTACGAAGGGCAGGGTGGGGAAAAACTGTTTTTT. The chain recombines TRBV6-5 with TRBJ1-4; perhaps TRBD1 as D (5 bases). CDR1 MNHEY and CDR2 SVGAGI come from the germline V gene. Deletions cut 2 bases from V and 8 bases from J, with 15 bases between. CDR3 length: 15 residues.

This clone was seen a few times. The chain couples TRBV7-6 to TRBJ2-2; 12 nucleotides line up with TRBD2. The trim removed 2 bases at V and 7 bases at J, leaving 5 bases unmatched. The CDR3 runs to 16 residues. The V gene's germline CDR1 is SGHVS and CDR2 FNYEAQ. CDR3 DNA: TGTGCCAGCAGCTTACGACTAGCGGGAGTGGTCGGGGAGCTGTTTTTT. Residues: CASSLRLAGVVGELFF.

The V call is TRBV5-6, the J call TRBJ2-4, with D possibly TRBD2 on 5 matching bases. CDR1 is SGHDT, CDR2 YYEEEE, per germline. The CDR3 is 17 residues long. The V end lost 4 bases, the J end lost 1 base, and 18 bases lay between the germline ends. CDR3 loop: CASSAGIPVGAKNIQYF. In DNA form, the CDR3 reads TGTGCCAGCAGCGCCGGGATTCCTGTAGGGGCCAAAAACATTCAGTACTTC.

This clone was detected a few times. The rearrangement joins TRBV19 to TRBJ1-2; TRBD1 matches at 7 bases. The J segment lost 4 bases and the V segment lost 9 bases, leaving 11 bases of the junction unmatched. In germline, CDR1 is LNHDA, CDR2 SQIVND (reference sequence). This CDR3 has 14 amino acids. The CDR3 loop is CASRYRGSGYGYTF. CDR3 DNA: TGTGCCAGCCGTTACAGGGGATCCGGCTATGGCTACACCTTC.

This clone has a single count. The gene calls are TRBV25-1 and TRBJ2-7; 7 positions agree with TRBD1. CDR1 MGHDK and CDR2 SYGVNS come from the germline V gene. V lost 3 bases, J lost 4 bases, and 3 bases stayed unmatched. This CDR3 has 13 residues. The CDR3 DNA follows: TGTGCCAGCAGTGAGACAGGGTTGTACGAGCAGTACTTC. Translation: CASSETGLYEQYF.

This clone showed up just a few times. The V and J genes are TRBV6-5 and TRBJ2-1; possibly TRBD2 for D (5 bases). This CDR3 has 15 amino acids. The V gene's germline CDR1 is MNHEY and CDR2 SVGAGI. Trimming pared 3 bases from V and 0 bases from J, leaving 9 bases between. CDR3 amino acids: CASSYEGSSYNEQFF. CDR3 in DNA: TGTGCCAGCAGTTATGAAGGGAGCTCCTACAATGAGCAGTTCTTC.

This clone was counted a few times. This chain uses TRBV5-1 with TRBJ2-4; TRBD2 matches 7 bases. V shed 3 bases and J 9 bases; nucleotides not matched to a gene: 18. CDR1 SGHRS and CDR2 YFSETQ come from the germline V gene. The CDR3 length is 17 residues. The CDR3 loop reads CASSSSILGGDFRIQYF. For the CDR3, the DNA is TGCGCCAGCAGCTCCTCCATACTTGGGGGGGATTTTCGCATTCAGTACTTC.

The chain couples TRBV28 to TRBJ1-2, with D unresolved. V was pared by 6 bases and J by 4 bases, with 12 bases between. The CDR3 loop spans 13 amino acids. Germline CDR1 and CDR2: MDHEN and SYDVKM. The CDR3 bases are TGTGCCAGCAGCCCCCTAGTGCTCTATGGCTACACCTTC. Translated, it gives CASSPLVLYGYTF.

The genes are TRBV28 and TRBJ2-7; D may correspond to TRBD1 or TRBD2 (5 bases each). This CDR3 contains 12 residues. The germline V and J ends were trimmed by 6 bases and 2 bases, with 8 bases remaining between them. The germline V gene encodes CDR1 MDHEN and CDR2 SYDVKM. In DNA form, the CDR3 reads TGTGCCAGCAGCCCGGGACCCTACGAGCAGTACTTC. Translation gives CASSPGPYEQYF.

This rearrangement joins TRBV19 to TRBJ2-2, with no clear D. Germline-derived CDR1 and CDR2 are LNHDA and SQIVND (reference sequence). The V and J ends lost 5 bases and 5 bases respectively, with 9 bases between them. The CDR3 covers 13 residues. The CDR3 DNA is TGTGCCAGTAGTCTAGTGAGAACCGGGGAGCTGTTTTTT. Its translation: CASSLVRTGELFF.

The V gene is TRBV7-2, the J gene TRBJ1-4; the D is unclear. V was shortened by 4 bases and J by 7 bases, with 13 bases between the two germline ends. Germline lookup yields CDR1 SGHTA and CDR2 FQGNSA. CDR3 size: 14 residues. The CDR3 DNA is TGTGCCAGCAGCTACCCAGGAACCGGTGAAAAACTGTTTTTT. Translating gives CASSYPGTGEKLFF.

This clone was seen a single time. The chain employs TRBV30 and TRBJ2-3, with 8 bases matching TRBD2. Germline CDR1 reads GTSNPN; CDR2 reads SVGIG (reference sequence). CDR3 size: 13 residues. V gave up 5 bases and J gave up 4 bases; unmatched junction bases: 5. The CDR3 sequence: CAWGGGRADTQYF. Here the CDR3 DNA reads TGTGCCTGGGGCGGGGGGCGAGCAGATACGCAGTATTTT.